Shown below are 14 T cell receptor beta chains from a single sample sequenced in a study of tumor-infiltrating lymphocytes in primary liver carcinoma. Total RNA (approximately 500 ng) served as template for TCR beta cDNA synthesis primed by a constant-region primer. Investigators got TCR beta libraries out of three nested multiplex PCR rounds, done with slightly modified ARM-PCR. Two initial PCR rounds of about 11 cycles each paired TRBV1-TRBV30 forward primers with a C-beta reverse primer. TCRdb itself ran the multiplex PCR reads through MiXCR, one entry per CDR3 protein. The data contain more than 70,000 distinct CDR3 sequences, 55% to 85% of them singletons. Both RNA and DNA were isolated together from around 20-30 mg of bulk tissue that had not been sorted. Sequencing was done on a sample of liver tumor tissue from sampling region 1. Subset in this sample: tumor region T1, superior pole. The receptors derive from a man aged 35 to 55 with primary liver carcinoma and hepatitis B virus infection.

With respect to this clonotype: One end of the junction does not line up with germline, which may come from a read error. The gene calls are TRBV11-2 and TRBJ1-1; 7 bases fit TRBD1. Germline V gives CDR1 SGHAT, CDR2 FQNNGV. This CDR3 is built from 14 residues. The CDR3 nucleotides are TGTACCAGCAACTTAGATTCAGGGGGGACTGAAGCTTTCTTT. This sequence encodes CTSNLDSGGTEAFF. The full variable domain, in which reference TRBV11-2 and TRBJ1-1 provide the parts outside the CDR3, is EAGVAQSPRYKIIEKRQSVAFWCNPISGHATLYWYQQILGQGPKLLIQFQNNGVVDDSQLPKDRFSAERLKGVDSTLKIQPAKLEDSAVYLCTSNLDSGGTEAFFGQGTRLTVV.

This clonotype was detected once. The genes are TRBV20-1 and TRBJ2-6, with unresolved D. CDR3 length: 14 amino acids. The V end lost 2 bases, the J end lost 1 base, and 6 bases lay between the germline ends. The germline gives CDR1 DFQATT, CDR2 SNEGSKA (reference sequence). This CDR3 reads CSARLGSGANVLTF. The CDR3 nucleotides read TGCAGTGCTAGACTGGGGTCTGGGGCCAACGTCCTGACTTTC.

Turning to this clonotype: At one end the junction does not follow the germline gene, possibly because of a read error. The chain links TRBV20-1 to TRBJ1-4; D is undetermined. CDR3 length: 15 amino acids. CDR1 is DFQATT, CDR2 SNEGSKA, per germline (reference sequence). CDR3 coding DNA: TGCAGTACTAGAGCGCCGAAGGCCTTTAATGAAAAACTGTTTTTT. Protein sequence: CSTRAPKAFNEKLFF.

As regards this clonotype: A read error may explain this, as a much larger clone is one base away. V and J are TRBV20-1 and TRBJ2-7, with D tentatively TRBD1 (6 bases). This CDR3 spans 13 amino acids. The germline V gene encodes CDR1 DFQATT and CDR2 SNEGSKA (reference sequence). The CDR3: CSARGTRTYDQYF. The DNA for the CDR3 is TGCAGTGCTAGGGGGACACGGACCTACGACCAGTACTTC.

This clonotype was detected a few times. Being one base from a much bigger clone, this may be a read error. This chain connects TRBV2 to TRBJ1-4; TRBD1 might be the D (5 bases). The V end lost 0 bases, the J end lost 8 bases, and 13 bases lay between the germline ends. Per germline, CDR1 SNHLY and CDR2 FYNNEI. The CDR3 has 15 residues. The CDR3 DNA sequence: TGTGCCAGCAGTGAAGCGGGGCCTATCGAGGAAAAACTGTTTTTT. Translation: CASSEAGPIEEKLFF.

Comment on this clonotype: No conserved phenylalanine or tryptophan ends this CDR3, so it is likely a read error. It is unclear where the CDR3 begins or ends on the DNA, so no DNA is shown, and the CDR3 is as TCRdb lists it. The chain has TRBV30 and TRBJ1-5. From germline, CDR1 is GTSNPN and CDR2 SVGIG (reference sequence). The CDR3 is made up of 15 amino acids, end residues included. The CDR3 is CAWSVMGRLNQPQHS.

In regard to this clonotype: This may be a read error, as it is one base from a much larger clone. This chain uses TRBV19 with TRBJ2-3; tentatively, D is TRBD1 (5 bases). CDR3 length: 12 amino acids. Per germline, CDR1 LNHDA and CDR2 SQIVND (reference sequence). The V and J ends lost 8 bases and 6 bases respectively, with 12 bases between them. CDR3 bases: TGTGCCAGTCGACAGTTCGGGGATACGCAGTATTTT. Protein product: CASRQFGDTQYF. Together with reference TRBV19 and TRBJ2-3, the CDR3 gives the full variable domain: DGGITQSPKYLFRKEGQNVTLSCEQNLNHDAMYWYRQDPGQGLRLIYYSQIVNDFQKGDIAEGYSVSREKKESFPLTVTSAQKNPTAFYLCASRQFGDTQYFGPGTRLTVL.

With regard to this clonotype: Here the CDR3 omits its conserved ending phenylalanine or tryptophan, so a read error is the likely source. The V gene is TRBV11-2, the J gene TRBJ2-1, with 9 positions matching TRBD2. J was trimmed by 6 bases and V by 6 bases; bases with no gene match: 18. The CDR3 is made up of 18 amino acids. Germline V CDR1 and CDR2: SGHAT, FQNNGV. The CDR3 is CASSFGAGGPGNSNEQFL. The CDR3 nucleotides are TGTGCCAGCAGTTTCGGGGCGGGAGGGCCCGGGAATTCCAATGAGCAGTTCCTC.

In regard to this clonotype: Since the CDR3 does not end with the conserved phenylalanine or tryptophan, this likely comes from a read error. The gene calls are TRBV11-2 and TRBJ2-5, with D perhaps TRBD2 (5 bases). The CDR3 covers 13 residues. Germline CDR1 and CDR2: SGHAT and FQNNGV. The V gene lost 7 bases and the J gene lost 1 base, with 10 bases spanning the gap. This chain's CDR3 is CASISDFQETQYS. The CDR3 bases are TGTGCCAGCATCTCGGACTTCCAAGAGACCCAGTACTCC.

There are a few counts of this clonotype. One junction end disagrees with the germline gene, perhaps due to a read error. This chain joins TRBV29-1 and TRBJ2-1; TRBD2 agrees at 12 bases. The CDR3 contains 14 residues. Germline V gene sequence: CDR1 SQVTM, CDR2 ANQGSEA. The CDR3 DNA follows: TGCAGCGTTGGGGCGACTAGCGGGAGAGGCAGGGGGTCCTTC. It is translated as CSVGATSGRGRGSF.

This clonotype was counted a few times. The chain joins TRBV7-3 to TRBJ2-3, with 9 positions matching TRBD2. CDR1 and CDR2 from the germline V gene are SGHTA and FQGTGA. The J segment lost 4 bases and the V segment lost 2 bases, leaving 7 bases of the junction unmatched. The length of the CDR3 is 16 residues. CDR3 bases: TGTGCCAGCAGCTTACGGGGACTAGCTTCCGCAGATACGCAGTATTTT. This codes for CASSLRGLASADTQYF.

The genes are TRBV13 and TRBJ2-7; D is tentatively TRBD1 or TRBD2 (5 bases each). Trimming removed 5 bases from V and 6 bases from J, with 14 bases in between. The CDR3 loop spans 13 amino acids. Germline V gives CDR1 PRHDT, CDR2 FYEKMQ (reference sequence). The CDR3 reads CASSIRDLSEQYF. CDR3 nucleotide sequence: TGTGCCAGCAGCATCCGGGACCTCAGCGAGCAGTACTTC.

Comment on this clonotype: One end of the junction is discordant with germline, which a read error may explain. The chain uses TRBV6-2 or TRBV6-3 and TRBJ1-1; tentatively, D is TRBD1 (5 bases). This CDR3 contains 13 residues. Germline loops: CDR1 MNHEY, CDR2 SVGEGT. CDR3 sequence: CASSWDPNTEASF. DNA for the CDR3: TGTGCCAGCAGTTGGGACCCGAACACTGAAGCTTCCTTT.

This sequence joins TRBV6-5 and TRBJ2-3; D unclear. The J call may be faulty, since TRBJ1-5 better matches the DNA end. Germline-derived CDR1 and CDR2 are MNHEY and SVGAGI. This CDR3 has 15 residues. The CDR3 loop reads CASIPGIGNYDTQHF. The CDR3 bases are TGTGCCAGCATACCCGGGATAGGCAATTACGATACGCAGCATTTT.